A selection of T cell receptor beta chains follows, all from one sample in a study of cytomegalovirus exposure and HLA in healthy donors. Sequencing used immunoSEQ multiplex PCR; TCRdb keeps in-frame clones, though not all of them. The sample records 150,000 to 200,000 clones, around four fifths being singletons. The sample comprised PBMCs. Every receptor here comes from a young man in good health and CMV-seropositive. Each CDR3 is given with its conserved first and last residue. A D gene is named only where the DNA matches it firmly. Clone size appears in some rows only: once, few, many, or a class for an expanded clone.

NA	NA	TRBV27	TRBJ2-1	TGTGCCAGCACCAAAGTGAGAGGAAGCGCTGAGCAGTTCTTC	CASTKVRGSAEQFF
few	NA	TRBV28	TRBJ1-4	TGTGCCAGCAGCGGGGCCAGGGGACGCGAAAAACTGTTTTTT	CASSGARGREKLFF
NA	TRBD1	TRBV7-2	TRBJ1-2	TGTGCCAGCAGCAAGGGACAGGGAGAGAACTATGGCTACACCTTC	CASSKGQGENYGYTF
NA	NA	TRBV19	TRBJ1-5	TGTGCCAGTAGTATCAACAGGGTTAGCAATCAGCCCCAGCATTTT	CASSINRVSNQPQHF
NA	TRBD2	TRBV9	TRBJ2-1	TGTGCCAGCAGCGTAGCTTCGCTAGCGGGGGGGTCCTACAATGAGCAGTTCTTC	CASSVASLAGGSYNEQFF
NA	NA	TRBV20-1	TRBJ1-2	TGCAGTGCTTCAGCCCCTAGGGGCTACACCTTC	CSASAPRGYTF
NA	NA	TRBV11-3	TRBJ1-2	TGTGCCAGCCGTACGGTCAGGGGCCGGAACTATGGCTACACCTTC	CASRTVRGRNYGYTF
NA	TRBD2	TRBV11-2	TRBJ2-1	TGTGCCAGCAGCCCCGCTAGCGGGAGGGTCTACAATGAGCAGTTCTTC	CASSPASGRVYNEQFF
NA	NA	TRBV30	TRBJ1-1	TGTGCCTGGAGTGTACTGGTCCGCGGGATAGACACTGAAGCTTTCTTT	CAWSVLVRGIDTEAFF
NA	TRBD1	TRBV27	TRBJ1-5	TGTGCCAGCAGCAGGGGGCAACAGCCCCAGCATTTT	CASSRGQQPQHF
NA	TRBD1	TRBV29-1	TRBJ2-7	TGCAGCACGGGACAGGGATACGAGCAGTACTTC	CSTGQGYEQYF